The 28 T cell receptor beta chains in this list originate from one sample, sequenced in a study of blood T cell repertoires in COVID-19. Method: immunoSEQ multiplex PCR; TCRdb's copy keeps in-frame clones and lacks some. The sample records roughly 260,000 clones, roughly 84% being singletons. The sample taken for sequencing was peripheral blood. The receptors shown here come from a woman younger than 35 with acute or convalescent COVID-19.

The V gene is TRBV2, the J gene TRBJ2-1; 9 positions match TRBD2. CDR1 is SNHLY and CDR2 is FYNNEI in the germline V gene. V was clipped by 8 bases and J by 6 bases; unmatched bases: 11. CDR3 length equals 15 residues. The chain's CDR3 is CASLAGLARGNEQFF. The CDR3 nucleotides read TGTGCCAGCCTTGCTGGACTAGCGCGGGGCAATGAGCAGTTCTTC.

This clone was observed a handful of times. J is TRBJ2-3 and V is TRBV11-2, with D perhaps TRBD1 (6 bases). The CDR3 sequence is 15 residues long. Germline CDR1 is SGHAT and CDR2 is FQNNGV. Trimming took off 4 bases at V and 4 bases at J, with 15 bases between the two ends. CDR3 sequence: CASSYQTGWADTQYF. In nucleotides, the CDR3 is TGTGCCAGCAGCTATCAAACAGGGTGGGCAGATACGCAGTATTTT.

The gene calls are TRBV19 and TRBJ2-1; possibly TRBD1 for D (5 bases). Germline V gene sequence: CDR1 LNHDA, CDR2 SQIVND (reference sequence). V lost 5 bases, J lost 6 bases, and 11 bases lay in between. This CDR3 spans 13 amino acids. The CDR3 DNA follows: TGTGCCAGTAGTTGGGTAGGGGCCAATGAGCAGTTCTTC. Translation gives CASSWVGANEQFF.

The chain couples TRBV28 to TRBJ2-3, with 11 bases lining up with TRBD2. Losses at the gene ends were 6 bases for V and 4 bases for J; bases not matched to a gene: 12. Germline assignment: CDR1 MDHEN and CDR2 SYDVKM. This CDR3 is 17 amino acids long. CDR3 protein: CASSTILAGEEADTQYF. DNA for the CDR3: TGTGCCAGCAGCACCATACTAGCGGGAGAGGAAGCAGATACGCAGTATTTT.

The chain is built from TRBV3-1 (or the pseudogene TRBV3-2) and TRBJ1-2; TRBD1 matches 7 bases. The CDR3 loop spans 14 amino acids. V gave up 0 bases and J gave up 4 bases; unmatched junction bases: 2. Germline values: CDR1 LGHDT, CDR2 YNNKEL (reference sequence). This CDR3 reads CASSQEQGLYGYTF. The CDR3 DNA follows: TGTGCCAGCAGCCAAGAACAGGGGCTCTATGGCTACACCTTC.

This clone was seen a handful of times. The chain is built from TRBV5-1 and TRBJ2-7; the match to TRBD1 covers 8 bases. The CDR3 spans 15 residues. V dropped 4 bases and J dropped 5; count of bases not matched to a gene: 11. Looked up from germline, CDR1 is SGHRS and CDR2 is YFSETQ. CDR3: CASSGGQGSPHEQYF. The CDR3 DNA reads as TGCGCCAGCAGCGGAGGACAGGGTTCACCCCACGAGCAGTACTTC.

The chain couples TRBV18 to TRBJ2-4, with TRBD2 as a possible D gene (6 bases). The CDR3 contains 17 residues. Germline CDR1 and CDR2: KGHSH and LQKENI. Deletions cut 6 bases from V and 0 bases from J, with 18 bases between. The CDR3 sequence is CASSPAGGILAKNIQYF. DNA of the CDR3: TGTGCCAGCTCGCCGGCTGGAGGGATACTAGCCAAAAACATTCAGTACTTC.

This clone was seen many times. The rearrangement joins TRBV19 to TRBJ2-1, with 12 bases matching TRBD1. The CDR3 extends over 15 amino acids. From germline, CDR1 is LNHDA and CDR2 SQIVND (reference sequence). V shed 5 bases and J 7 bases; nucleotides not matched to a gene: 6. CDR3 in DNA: TGTGCCAGTAGTCTGGGACAGGGGGCCTTTAATGAGCAGTTCTTC. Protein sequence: CASSLGQGAFNEQFF.

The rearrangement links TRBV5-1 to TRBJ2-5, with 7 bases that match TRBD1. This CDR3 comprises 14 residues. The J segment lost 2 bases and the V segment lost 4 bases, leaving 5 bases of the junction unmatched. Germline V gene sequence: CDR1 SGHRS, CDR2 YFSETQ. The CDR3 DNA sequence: TGCGCCAGCAGCATGACAGGGCTACAAGAGACCCAGTACTTC. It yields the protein CASSMTGLQETQYF.

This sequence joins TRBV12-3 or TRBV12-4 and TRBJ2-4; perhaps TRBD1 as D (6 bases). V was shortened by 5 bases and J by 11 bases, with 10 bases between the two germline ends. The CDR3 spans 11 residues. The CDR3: CASSAGTLQYF. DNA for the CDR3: TGTGCCAGCAGTGCCGGGACACTTCAGTACTTC.

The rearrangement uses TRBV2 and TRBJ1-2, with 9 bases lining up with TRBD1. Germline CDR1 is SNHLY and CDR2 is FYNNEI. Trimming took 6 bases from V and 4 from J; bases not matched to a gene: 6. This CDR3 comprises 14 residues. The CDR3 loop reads CASRAGQGVYGYTF. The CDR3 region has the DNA TGTGCCAGCAGAGCGGGACAGGGCGTCTATGGCTACACCTTC. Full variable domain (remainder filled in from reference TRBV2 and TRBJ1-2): EPEVTQTPSHQVTQMGQEVILRCVPISNHLYFYWYRQILGQKVEFLVSFYNNEISEKSEIFDDQFSVERPDGSNFTLKIRSTKLEDSAMYFCASRAGQGVYGYTFGSGTRLTVV.

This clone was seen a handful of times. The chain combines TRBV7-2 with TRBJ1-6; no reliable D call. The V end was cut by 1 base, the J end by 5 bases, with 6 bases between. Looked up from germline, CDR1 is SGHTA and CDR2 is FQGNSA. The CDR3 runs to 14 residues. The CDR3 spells CASSLGLDNSPLHF. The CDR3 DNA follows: TGTGCCAGCAGCTTAGGGCTAGATAATTCACCCCTCCACTTT.

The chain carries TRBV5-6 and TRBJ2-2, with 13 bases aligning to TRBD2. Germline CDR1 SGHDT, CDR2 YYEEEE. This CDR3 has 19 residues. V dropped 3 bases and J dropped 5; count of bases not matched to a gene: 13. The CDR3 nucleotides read TGTGCCAGCAGCTCCCTTATCACTAGCGGGAGGGCCCCAACCGGGGAGCTGTTTTTT. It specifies CASSSLITSGRAPTGELFF.

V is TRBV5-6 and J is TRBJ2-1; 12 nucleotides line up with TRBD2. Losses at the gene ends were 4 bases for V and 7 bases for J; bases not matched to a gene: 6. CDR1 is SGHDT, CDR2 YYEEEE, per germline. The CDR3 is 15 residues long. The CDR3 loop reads CASSLGLAGWNEQFF. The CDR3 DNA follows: TGTGCCAGCAGCCTCGGACTAGCGGGATGGAATGAGCAGTTCTTC.

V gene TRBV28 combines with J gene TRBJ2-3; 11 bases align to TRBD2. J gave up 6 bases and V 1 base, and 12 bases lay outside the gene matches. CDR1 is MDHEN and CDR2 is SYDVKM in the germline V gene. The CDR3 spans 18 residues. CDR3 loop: CASSLLVGLAGGRDTQYF. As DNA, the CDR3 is TGTGCCAGCAGTTTATTGGTCGGTCTAGCGGGAGGTAGGGATACGCAGTATTTT. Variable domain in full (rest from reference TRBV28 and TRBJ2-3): DVKVTQSSRYLVKRTGEKVFLECVQDMDHENMFWYRQDPGLGLRLIYFSYDVKMKEKGDIPEGYSVSREKKERFSLILESASTNQTSMYLCASSLLVGLAGGRDTQYFGPGTRLTVL.

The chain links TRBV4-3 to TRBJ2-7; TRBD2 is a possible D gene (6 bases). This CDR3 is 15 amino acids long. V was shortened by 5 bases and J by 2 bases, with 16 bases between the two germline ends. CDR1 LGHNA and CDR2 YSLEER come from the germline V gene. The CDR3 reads CASSAGLVKTYEQYF. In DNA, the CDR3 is TGCGCCAGCAGCGCGGGACTCGTCAAAACCTACGAGCAGTACTTC.

CDR3: CASSSPVTSGSSYNEQFF. Written as DNA, the CDR3 is TGTGCCAGCAGTTCTCCTGTGACTAGCGGGAGCTCCTACAATGAGCAGTTCTTC. This chain joins TRBV6-2 or TRBV6-3 and TRBJ2-1; 12 nucleotides align to TRBD2. J lost 0 bases, V lost 4 bases, and 7 bases had no gene match. The germline CDR1 and CDR2 sequences are MNHEY and SVGEGT. The CDR3 is 18 amino acids.

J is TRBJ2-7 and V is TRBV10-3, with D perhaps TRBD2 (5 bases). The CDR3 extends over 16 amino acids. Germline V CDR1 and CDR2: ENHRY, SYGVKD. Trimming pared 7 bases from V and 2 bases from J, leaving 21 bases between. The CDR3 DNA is TGTGCCATCAACCCTGCCCCAGTGGGGAGCCCCTACGAGCAGTACTTC. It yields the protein CAINPAPVGSPYEQYF.

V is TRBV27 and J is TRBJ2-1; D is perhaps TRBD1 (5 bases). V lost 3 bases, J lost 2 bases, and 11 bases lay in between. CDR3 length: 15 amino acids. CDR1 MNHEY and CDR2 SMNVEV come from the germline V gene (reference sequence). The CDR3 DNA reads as TGTGCCAGCAGTTTTCTTGCAGGGACCTACAATGAGCAGTTCTTC. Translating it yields CASSFLAGTYNEQFF.

CDR3 region: CASSGETGHKNTGELFF. In nucleotides, the CDR3 is TGTGCCAGCAGCGGAGAAACAGGACACAAAAACACCGGGGAGCTGTTTTTT. The chain has TRBV7-2 and TRBJ2-2; maybe TRBD1 (5 bases). The CDR3 extends over 17 amino acids. The germline CDR1 and CDR2 sequences are SGHTA and FQGNSA. The germline V and J ends were trimmed by 5 bases and 2 bases, with 18 bases remaining between them.

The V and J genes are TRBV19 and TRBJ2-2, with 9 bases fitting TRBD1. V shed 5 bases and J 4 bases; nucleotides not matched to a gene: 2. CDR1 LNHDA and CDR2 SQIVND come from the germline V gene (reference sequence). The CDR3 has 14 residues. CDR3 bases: TGTGCCAGTAGTGGGACAGGGATCACCGGGGAGCTGTTTTTT. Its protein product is CASSGTGITGELFF.

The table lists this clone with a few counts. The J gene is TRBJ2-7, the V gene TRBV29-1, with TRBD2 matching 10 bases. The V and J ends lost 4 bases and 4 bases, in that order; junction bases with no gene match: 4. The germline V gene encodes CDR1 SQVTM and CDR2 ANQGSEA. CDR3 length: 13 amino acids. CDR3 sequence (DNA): TGCAGCGTTGCTAGCGGGAGAGCGTACGAGCAGTACTTC. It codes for CSVASGRAYEQYF.

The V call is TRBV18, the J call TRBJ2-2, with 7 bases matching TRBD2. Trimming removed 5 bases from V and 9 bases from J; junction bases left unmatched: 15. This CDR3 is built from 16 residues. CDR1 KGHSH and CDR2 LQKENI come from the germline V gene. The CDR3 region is CASSTELGRVVRELFF. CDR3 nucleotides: TGTGCCAGCTCAACAGAGCTGGGGAGGGTAGTCCGGGAGCTGTTTTTT.

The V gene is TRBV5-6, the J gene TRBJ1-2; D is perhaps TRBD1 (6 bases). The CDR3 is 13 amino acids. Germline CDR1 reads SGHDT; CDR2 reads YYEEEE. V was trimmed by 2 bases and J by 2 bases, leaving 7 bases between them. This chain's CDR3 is CASSFQGNYGYTF. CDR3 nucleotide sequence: TGTGCCAGCAGCTTCCAGGGGAACTATGGCTACACCTTC.

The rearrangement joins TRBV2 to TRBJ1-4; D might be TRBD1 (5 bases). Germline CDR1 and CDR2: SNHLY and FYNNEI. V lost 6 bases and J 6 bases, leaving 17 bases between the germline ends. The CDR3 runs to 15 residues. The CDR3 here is CASRIDSFVYEKLFF. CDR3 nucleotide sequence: TGTGCCAGCAGAATAGACAGTTTCGTGTATGAAAAACTGTTTTTT.

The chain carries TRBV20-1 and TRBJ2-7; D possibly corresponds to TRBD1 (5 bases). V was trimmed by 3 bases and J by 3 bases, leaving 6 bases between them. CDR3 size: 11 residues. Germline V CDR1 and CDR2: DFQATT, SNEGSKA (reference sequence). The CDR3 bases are TGCAGTGCTAGCCAGGGCTACGAGCAGTACTTC. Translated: CSASQGYEQYF.

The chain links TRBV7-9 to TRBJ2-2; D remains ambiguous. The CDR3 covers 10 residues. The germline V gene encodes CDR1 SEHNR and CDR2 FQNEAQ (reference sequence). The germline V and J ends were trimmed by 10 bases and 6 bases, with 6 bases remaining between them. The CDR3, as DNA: TGTGCCACGGTCCCCGGGGAGCTGTTTTTT. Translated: CATVPGELFF.

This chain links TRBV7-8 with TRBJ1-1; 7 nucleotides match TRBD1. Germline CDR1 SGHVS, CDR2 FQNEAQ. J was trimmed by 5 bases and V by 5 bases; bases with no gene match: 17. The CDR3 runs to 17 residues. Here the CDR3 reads CASSPLTGVNGPTEAFF. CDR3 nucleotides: TGTGCCAGCAGCCCACTCACAGGGGTGAACGGGCCGACTGAAGCTTTCTTT.